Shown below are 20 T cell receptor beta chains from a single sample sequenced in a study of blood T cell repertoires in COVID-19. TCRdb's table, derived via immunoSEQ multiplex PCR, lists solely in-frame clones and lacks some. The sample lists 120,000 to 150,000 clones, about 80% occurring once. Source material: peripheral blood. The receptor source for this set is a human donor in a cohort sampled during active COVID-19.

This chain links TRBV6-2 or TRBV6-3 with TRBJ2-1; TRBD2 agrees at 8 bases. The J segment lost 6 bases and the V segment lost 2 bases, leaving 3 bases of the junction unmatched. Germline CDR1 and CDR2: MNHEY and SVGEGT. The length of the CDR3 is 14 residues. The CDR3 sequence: CASSYGGGINEQFF. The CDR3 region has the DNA TGTGCCAGCAGTTACGGCGGGGGGATCAATGAGCAGTTCTTC.

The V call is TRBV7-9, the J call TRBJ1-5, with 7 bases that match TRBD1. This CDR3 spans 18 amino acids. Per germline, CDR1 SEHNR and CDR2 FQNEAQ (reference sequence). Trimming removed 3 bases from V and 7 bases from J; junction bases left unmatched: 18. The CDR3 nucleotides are TGTGCCAGCAGCTTCTTGGGGCCGACAGGGCCCCATAAACAGCCCCAGCATTTT. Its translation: CASSFLGPTGPHKQPQHF.

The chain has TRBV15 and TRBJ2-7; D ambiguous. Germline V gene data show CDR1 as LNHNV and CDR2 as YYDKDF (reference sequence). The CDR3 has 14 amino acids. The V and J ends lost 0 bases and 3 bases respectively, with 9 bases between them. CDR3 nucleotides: TGTGCCACCAGCAGAGATATCAGAGGCTACGAGCAGTACTTC. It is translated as CATSRDIRGYEQYF.

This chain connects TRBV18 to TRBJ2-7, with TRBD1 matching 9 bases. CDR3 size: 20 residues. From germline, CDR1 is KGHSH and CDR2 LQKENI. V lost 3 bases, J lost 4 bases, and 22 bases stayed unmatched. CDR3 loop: CASSPVPGTGLNGDGYEQYV. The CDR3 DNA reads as TGTGCCAGCTCACCGGTCCCCGGGACAGGGTTGAACGGCGATGGATACGAGCAGTACGTC.

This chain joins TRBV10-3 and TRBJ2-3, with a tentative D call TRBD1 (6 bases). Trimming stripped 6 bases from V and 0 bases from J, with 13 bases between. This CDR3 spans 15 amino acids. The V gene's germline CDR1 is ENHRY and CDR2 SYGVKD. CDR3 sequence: CAIRKQGSSTDTQYF. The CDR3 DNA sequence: TGTGCCATCAGGAAACAGGGAAGTAGCACAGATACGCAGTATTTT.

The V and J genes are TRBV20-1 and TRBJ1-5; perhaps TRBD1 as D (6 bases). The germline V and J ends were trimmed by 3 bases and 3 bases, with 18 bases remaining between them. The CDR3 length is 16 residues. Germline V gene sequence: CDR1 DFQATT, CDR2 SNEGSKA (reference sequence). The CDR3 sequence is CSASRGGAEINQPQHF. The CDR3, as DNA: TGCAGTGCTAGTCGGGGGGGGGCAGAAATCAATCAGCCCCAGCATTTT.

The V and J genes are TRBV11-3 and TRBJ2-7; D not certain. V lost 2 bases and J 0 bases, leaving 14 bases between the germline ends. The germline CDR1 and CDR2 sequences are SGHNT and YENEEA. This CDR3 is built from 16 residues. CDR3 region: CASSLLFEQPSYEQYF. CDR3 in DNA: TGTGCCAGCAGCTTATTGTTTGAACAGCCCTCCTACGAGCAGTACTTC.

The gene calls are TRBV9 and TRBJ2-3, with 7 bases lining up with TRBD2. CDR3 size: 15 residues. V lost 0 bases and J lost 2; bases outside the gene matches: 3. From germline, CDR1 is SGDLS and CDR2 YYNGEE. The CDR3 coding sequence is TGTGCCAGCAGCGTAGTGGGGGACTACACAGATACGCAGTATTTT. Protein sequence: CASSVVGDYTDTQYF.

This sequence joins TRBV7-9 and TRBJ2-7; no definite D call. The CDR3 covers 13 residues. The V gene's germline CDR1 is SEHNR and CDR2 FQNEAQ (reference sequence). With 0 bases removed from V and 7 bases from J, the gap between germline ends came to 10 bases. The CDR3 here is CASSLASVREQYF. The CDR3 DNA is TGTGCCAGCAGCTTAGCGTCGGTCCGGGAGCAGTACTTC.

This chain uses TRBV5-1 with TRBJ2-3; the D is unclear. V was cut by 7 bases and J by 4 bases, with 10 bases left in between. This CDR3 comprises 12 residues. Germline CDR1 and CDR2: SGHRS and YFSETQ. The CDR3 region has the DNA TGCGCCAGCTTTCAGAGGCCAGATACGCAGTATTTT. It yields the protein CASFQRPDTQYF.

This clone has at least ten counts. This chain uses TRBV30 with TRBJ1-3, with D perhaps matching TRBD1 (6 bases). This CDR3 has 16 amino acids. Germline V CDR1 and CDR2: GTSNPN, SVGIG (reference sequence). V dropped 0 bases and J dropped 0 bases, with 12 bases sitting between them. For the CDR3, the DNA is TGTGCCTGGAGTGTTGGACAGATTAACTCTGGAAACACCATATATTTT. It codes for CAWSVGQINSGNTIYF.

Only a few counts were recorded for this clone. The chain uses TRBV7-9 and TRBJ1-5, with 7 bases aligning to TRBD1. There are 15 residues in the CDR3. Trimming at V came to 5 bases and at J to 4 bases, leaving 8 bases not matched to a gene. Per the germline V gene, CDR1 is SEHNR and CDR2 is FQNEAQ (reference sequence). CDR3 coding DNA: TGTGCCAGCAGCCCTAATACAGGGGTGAATCAGCCCCAGCATTTT. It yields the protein CASSPNTGVNQPQHF.

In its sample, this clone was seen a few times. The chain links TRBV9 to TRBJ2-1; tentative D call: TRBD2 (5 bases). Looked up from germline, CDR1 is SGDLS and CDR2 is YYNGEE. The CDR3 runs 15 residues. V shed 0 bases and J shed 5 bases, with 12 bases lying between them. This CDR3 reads CASSVDHELDNEQFF. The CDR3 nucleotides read TGTGCCAGCAGCGTAGACCACGAACTAGACAATGAGCAGTTCTTC.

The CDR3 loop is CASSDSSGNTIYF. In nucleotides, the CDR3 is TGTGCCAGCTCAGACAGCTCTGGAAACACCATATATTTT. The chain carries TRBV18 and TRBJ1-3, with D tentatively TRBD1 (5 bases). The CDR3 covers 13 residues. V was shortened by 5 bases and J by 0 bases, with 5 bases between the two germline ends. The V gene's germline CDR1 is KGHSH and CDR2 LQKENI.

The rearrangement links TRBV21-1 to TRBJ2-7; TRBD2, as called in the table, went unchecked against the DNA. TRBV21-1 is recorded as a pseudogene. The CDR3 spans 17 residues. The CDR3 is CASSKARRGGMGYEQYV. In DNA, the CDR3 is TGTGCCAGCAGCAAAGCCCGACGGGGCGGGATGGGGTACGAGCAGTACGTC.

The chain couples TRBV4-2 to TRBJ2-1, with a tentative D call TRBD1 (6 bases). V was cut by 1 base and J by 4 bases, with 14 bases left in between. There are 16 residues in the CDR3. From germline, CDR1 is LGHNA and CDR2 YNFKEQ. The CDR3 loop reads CASSQAGQSLYNEQFF. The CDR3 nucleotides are TGTGCCAGCAGCCAAGCCGGACAGAGCCTTTACAATGAGCAGTTCTTC.

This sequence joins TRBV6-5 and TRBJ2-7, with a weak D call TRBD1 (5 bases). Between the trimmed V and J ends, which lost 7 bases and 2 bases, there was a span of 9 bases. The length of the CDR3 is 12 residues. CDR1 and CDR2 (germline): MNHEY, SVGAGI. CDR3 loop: CASMATAYEQYV. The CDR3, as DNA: TGTGCCAGCATGGCGACAGCCTACGAGCAGTACGTC.

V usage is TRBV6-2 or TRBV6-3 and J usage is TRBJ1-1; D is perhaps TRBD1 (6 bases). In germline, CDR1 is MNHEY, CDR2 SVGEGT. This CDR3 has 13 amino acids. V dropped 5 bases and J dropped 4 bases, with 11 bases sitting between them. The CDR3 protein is CASSTGRGTEAFF. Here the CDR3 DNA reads TGTGCCAGCAGTACGGGCAGGGGCACTGAAGCTTTCTTT.

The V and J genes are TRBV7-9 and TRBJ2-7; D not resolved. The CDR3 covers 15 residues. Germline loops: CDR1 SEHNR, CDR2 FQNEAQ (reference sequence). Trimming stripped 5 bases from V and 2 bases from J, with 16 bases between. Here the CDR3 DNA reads TGTGCCAGCAGCGACAATGGGCCTTCTCCCTACGAGCAGTACGTC. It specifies CASSDNGPSPYEQYV.

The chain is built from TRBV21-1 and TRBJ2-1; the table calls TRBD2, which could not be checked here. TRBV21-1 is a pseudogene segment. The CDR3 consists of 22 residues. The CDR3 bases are TGTGCCAGCAGCAAAAGGGAACGGAGTCACCGTAGCGGGAGGGCCCTCCACAATGAGCAGTTCTTC. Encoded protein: CASSKRERSHRSGRALHNEQFF.